Presented here are 31 T cell receptor beta chains from one specimen sequenced in a study of shared clonotypes between healthy human individuals. Naive CD8 cells, CD45RO-negative and positively selected for CCR7, excluded terminally differentiated effector memory CD45RA+ cells. Profiling relied on immunoSEQ multiplex PCR, and the TCRdb table lists in-frame clones only, not all of them. The table records about 580,000 clones, about 98% of them present only once. The sample consisted of naive CD8+ T cells sorted from blood. Receptors were obtained from a man younger than 40 in good health.

This clone has more than one count but fewer than ten. The chain links TRBV4-2 to TRBJ2-7; 9 nucleotides agree with TRBD1. Per germline, CDR1 LGHNA and CDR2 YNFKEQ. The CDR3 totals 16 residues. Trimming at V came to 2 bases and at J to 3 bases, leaving 8 bases not matched to a gene. CDR3 nucleotides: TGTGCCAGCAGCCAAAAAGCCCGGGACAGGGACTACGAGCAGTACTTC. Protein product: CASSQKARDRDYEQYF.

The gene calls are TRBV27 and TRBJ1-5; possible D gene TRBD1, 6 bases. The CDR3 has 13 residues. V lost 3 bases and J lost 6, with 9 bases in between. CDR1 and CDR2 (germline): MNHEY, SMNVEV (reference sequence). As DNA, the CDR3 is TGTGCCAGCAGTTTGGCAGGGGTTCAGCCCCAGCATTTT. Its translation is CASSLAGVQPQHF.

The chain recombines TRBV10-3 with TRBJ2-5, with D maybe TRBD1 (5 bases). This CDR3 comprises 17 residues. Germline CDR1 reads ENHRY; CDR2 reads SYGVKD. V lost 3 bases to trimming and J lost 2 bases, with 19 bases between them. Here the CDR3 reads CAISDPTVYGPQETQYF. DNA for the CDR3: TGTGCCATCAGTGACCCGACAGTGTACGGGCCACAAGAGACCCAGTACTTC.

This chain connects TRBV4-1 to TRBJ2-7, with D uncertain. V was cut by 1 base and J by 6 bases, with 19 bases left in between. In germline, CDR1 is MGHRA, CDR2 YSYEKL. CDR3 length: 16 residues. This CDR3 reads CASSQAGIGLRAEQYF. In DNA form, the CDR3 reads TGCGCCAGCAGCCAAGCGGGTATAGGGCTTAGGGCCGAGCAGTACTTC.

The chain employs TRBV7-9 and TRBJ2-7, with a tentative D call TRBD1 (6 bases). This CDR3 comprises 13 residues. The V and J ends lost 1 base and 7 bases respectively, with 11 bases between them. The germline CDR1 and CDR2 sequences are SEHNR and FQNEAQ (reference sequence). The CDR3 DNA reads TGTGCCAGCAGCTTAGGGATTCAGGGGGAGCAGTACTTC. Encoded protein: CASSLGIQGEQYF. Filled out from reference TRBV7-9 and TRBJ2-7, the complete variable domain reads DTGVSQNPRHKITKRGQNVTFRCDPISEHNRLYWYRQTLGQGPEFLTYFQNEAQLEKSRLLSDRFSAERPKGSFSTLEIQRTEQGDSAMYLCASSLGIQGEQYFGPGTRLTVT.

The chain joins TRBV27 to TRBJ2-1; D ambiguous. The germline gives CDR1 MNHEY, CDR2 SMNVEV (reference sequence). CDR3 length: 12 amino acids. Trimming cost V 3 bases and J 10 bases, with 10 bases left between them. This CDR3 reads CASSLTFREQFF. CDR3 DNA sequence: TGTGCCAGCAGTTTGACCTTCAGGGAGCAGTTCTTC.

The chain uses TRBV29-1 and TRBJ2-1; weak D call: TRBD2 (6 bases). Trimming took off 2 bases at V and 7 bases at J, with 15 bases between the two ends. There are 14 residues in the CDR3. The germline gives CDR1 SQVTM, CDR2 ANQGSEA. The CDR3 loop is CSVEPAGSGNEQFF. The CDR3, as DNA: TGCAGCGTTGAACCGGCGGGAAGCGGTAATGAGCAGTTCTTC.

The chain is built from TRBV5-1 and TRBJ1-2; 10 positions match TRBD1. The CDR3 is made up of 15 amino acids. Germline values: CDR1 SGHRS, CDR2 YFSETQ. Trimming cost V 0 bases and J 7 bases; bases outside gene matches: 6. The CDR3 region is CASSLGRDRGSGYTF. As DNA, the CDR3 is TGCGCCAGCAGCTTGGGCCGGGACAGGGGTAGTGGCTACACCTTC.

This clone was counted once. The chain combines TRBV5-5 with TRBJ2-1; D gene unclear. The CDR3 covers 15 residues. The germline CDR1 and CDR2 sequences are SGHKS and YYEKEE (reference sequence). V was trimmed by 1 base and J by 3 bases, leaving 11 bases between them. The CDR3 coding sequence is TGTGCCAGCAGCTTGCTGGATTTCGGCTACAATGAGCAGTTCTTC. This encodes CASSLLDFGYNEQFF.

This chain joins TRBV6-5 and TRBJ2-7; 13 bases are shared with TRBD2. This CDR3 is built from 15 residues. The V segment lost 4 bases and the J segment 5 bases; nucleotides outside the gene matches: 5. Germline CDR1 reads MNHEY; CDR2 reads SVGAGI. The CDR3 loop reads CASSFTSGRAHEQYF. CDR3 bases: TGTGCCAGCAGTTTCACTAGCGGGAGGGCCCACGAGCAGTACTTC.

The rearrangement uses TRBV7-9 and TRBJ2-1; TRBD2 aligns across 8 bases. This CDR3 spans 17 amino acids. From germline, CDR1 is SEHNR and CDR2 FQNEAQ (reference sequence). The trim removed 8 bases at V and 0 bases at J, leaving 12 bases unmatched. CDR3 region: CASGIIAGTSSYNEQFF. The CDR3 bases are TGTGCCAGCGGAATTATAGCGGGGACAAGCTCCTACAATGAGCAGTTCTTC.

The chain joins TRBV14 to TRBJ2-1; D may be TRBD1 or TRBD2 (5 bases each). The CDR3 is 14 residues long. Germline values: CDR1 SGHDN, CDR2 FVKESK. Trimming stripped 1 base from V and 3 bases from J, with 7 bases between. The CDR3 sequence is CASSQGGFYNEQFF. As DNA, the CDR3 is TGTGCCAGCAGCCAAGGGGGGTTCTACAATGAGCAGTTCTTC. Using reference TRBV14 and TRBJ2-1 for the parts outside the CDR3, the full variable domain is EAGVTQFPSHSVIEKGQTVTLRCDPISGHDNLYWYRRVMGKEIKFLLHFVKESKQDESGMPNNRFLAERTGGTYSTLKVQPAELEDSGVYFCASSQGGFYNEQFFGPGTRLTVL.

This chain uses TRBV5-4 with TRBJ1-4; D may be TRBD1 (6 bases). The germline V gene encodes CDR1 SGHNT and CDR2 YYREEE (reference sequence). Trimming cost V 3 bases and J 7 bases, with 16 bases left between them. The CDR3 is made up of 15 amino acids. This chain's CDR3 is CASSWFTGNGEKLFF. The CDR3 nucleotides read TGTGCCAGCAGCTGGTTCACAGGGAATGGTGAAAAACTGTTTTTT.

This chain connects TRBV2 to TRBJ2-7; 16 bases are a match to TRBD2. The CDR3 spans 16 residues. The germline gives CDR1 SNHLY, CDR2 FYNNEI. V gave up 7 bases and J gave up 1 base; unmatched junction bases: 4. This CDR3 reads CASIGTSGRVSYEQYF. The CDR3 DNA reads TGTGCCAGCATCGGGACTAGCGGGAGGGTTTCCTACGAGCAGTACTTC. The full variable domain, with the rest looked up from reference TRBV2 and TRBJ2-7, is EPEVTQTPSHQVTQMGQEVILRCVPISNHLYFYWYRQILGQKVEFLVSFYNNEISEKSEIFDDQFSVERPDGSNFTLKIRSTKLEDSAMYFCASIGTSGRVSYEQYFGPGTRLTVT.

The chain combines TRBV7-2 with TRBJ2-3, with unresolved D. V was shortened by 1 base and J by 2 bases, with 4 bases between the two germline ends. CDR1 is SGHTA, CDR2 FQGNSA, per germline. The CDR3 is 13 amino acids. The DNA of the CDR3 is TGTGCCAGCAGCTTAGATCCCACAGATACGCAGTATTTT. Protein product: CASSLDPTDTQYF.

This chain connects TRBV7-2 to TRBJ2-7; D not resolved. Trimming pared 1 base from V and 0 bases from J, leaving 7 bases between. Germline V gives CDR1 SGHTA, CDR2 FQGNSA. This CDR3 is 14 amino acids long. CDR3 protein: CASSLVGTSYEQYF. CDR3 nucleotide sequence: TGTGCCAGCAGCTTAGTGGGCACCTCCTACGAGCAGTACTTC.

This clone was observed once. The chain links TRBV27 to TRBJ1-4; D possibly corresponds to TRBD1 (6 bases). This CDR3 is built from 15 residues. V was cut by 6 bases and J by 7 bases, with 18 bases left in between. CDR1 and CDR2 (germline): MNHEY, SMNVEV (reference sequence). The CDR3 coding sequence is TGTGCCAGCAGCCAAAACAGGGATGGAGGTGAAAAACTGTTTTTT. This translates into CASSQNRDGGEKLFF. Full variable domain (rest looked up from reference TRBV27 and TRBJ1-4): EAQVTQNPRYLITVTGKKLTVTCSQNMNHEYMSWYRQDPGLGLRQIYYSMNVEVTDKGDVPEGYKVSRKEKRNFPLILESPSPNQTSLYFCASSQNRDGGEKLFFGSGTQLSVL.

The chain links TRBV15 to TRBJ2-1; 9 bases fit TRBD1. This CDR3 region has 17 residues. J was trimmed by 5 bases and V by 0 bases; bases with no gene match: 8. Germline-derived CDR1 and CDR2 are LNHNV and YYDKDF (reference sequence). The CDR3 region has the DNA TGTGCCACCAGCAGAGAGTCCGGGACAGGGACAGACAATGAGCAGTTCTTC. This gives the protein CATSRESGTGTDNEQFF.

The chain joins TRBV29-1 to TRBJ2-7; D is undetermined. CDR3 length equals 12 residues. With 1 base removed from V and 6 bases from J, the gap between germline ends came to 10 bases. Germline CDR1 and CDR2: SQVTM and ANQGSEA. CDR3 coding DNA: TGCAGCGTTGAAGGGGGAAAGAGCGAGCAGTACTTC. Its translation is CSVEGGKSEQYF.

Of note for this clone: Distinct nucleotide sequences in the sample also encode this CDR3. This rearrangement joins TRBV27 to TRBJ2-2, with no clear D. The CDR3 covers 12 residues. The V gene lost 3 bases and the J gene lost 6 bases, with 5 bases spanning the gap. The germline CDR1 and CDR2 sequences are MNHEY and SMNVEV (reference sequence). For the CDR3, the DNA is TGTGCCAGCAGTTTTGGGGCCGGGGAGCTGTTTTTT. It encodes CASSFGAGELFF.

The chain carries TRBV9 and TRBJ2-7; D possibly corresponds to TRBD2 (5 bases). The V end lost 0 bases, the J end lost 5 bases, and 12 bases lay between the germline ends. CDR3 length: 14 amino acids. CDR1 and CDR2 from the germline V gene are SGDLS and YYNGEE. The CDR3 nucleotides are TGTGCCAGCAGCGTAGGGCGTGCCGGGGACGAGCAGTACTTC. This encodes CASSVGRAGDEQYF.

The V and J genes are TRBV28 and TRBJ2-1; D perhaps matches TRBD2 (6 bases). V gave up 4 bases and J gave up 2 bases, with 12 bases separating them. Germline loops: CDR1 MDHEN, CDR2 SYDVKM. There are 15 residues in the CDR3. This chain's CDR3 is CASSSPGLPYNEQFF. The CDR3, as DNA: TGTGCCAGCAGTTCCCCGGGACTCCCCTACAATGAGCAGTTCTTC.

The chain has TRBV4-1 and TRBJ2-2; D remains ambiguous. This CDR3 has 13 amino acids. CDR1 is MGHRA and CDR2 is YSYEKL in the germline V gene. Trimming removed 0 bases at V and 7 bases at J, with 6 bases between. The CDR3 nucleotides are TGCGCCAGCAGCCAAGATTATAGCGGGGAGCTGTTTTTT. Encoded protein: CASSQDYSGELFF.

This rearrangement joins TRBV7-8 to TRBJ1-2; D ambiguous. The CDR3 is 13 amino acids. V lost 1 base and J lost 9, with 12 bases in between. CDR1 is SGHVS and CDR2 is FQNEAQ in the germline V gene. As DNA, the CDR3 is TGTGCCAGCAGCTTAGGTCCGAAGGACCGCTACACCTTC. Amino acid sequence: CASSLGPKDRYTF.

The chain has TRBV7-9 and TRBJ2-2; D possibly matches TRBD1 or TRBD2 (6 bases each). The V gene's germline CDR1 is SEHNR and CDR2 FQNEAQ (reference sequence). The CDR3 runs to 14 residues. V was clipped by 2 bases and J by 7 bases, with 11 bases between them. CDR3 sequence (DNA): TGTGCCAGCAGCTTATACGGGGGCGGCGGGGAGCTGTTTTTT. Translating gives CASSLYGGGGELFF.

About this clone itself: The junction and the germline gene differ at one end; a read error may be behind it. V usage is TRBV5-1 and J usage is TRBJ2-1, with D unclear. This CDR3 contains 13 residues. The germline V gene encodes CDR1 SGHRS and CDR2 YFSETQ. The CDR3 region has the DNA TGCGCCAGCAGTGTGACCTCCAACAATGAGCAGTTCTTC. It yields the protein CASSVTSNNEQFF.

The chain uses TRBV5-6 and TRBJ2-5; 12 bases map to TRBD2. Germline V gene data show CDR1 as SGHDT and CDR2 as YYEEEE. After removal of 0 bases from V and 5 bases from J, the junction contained 2 bases not matched to a gene. The CDR3 totals 15 residues. This CDR3 reads CASSLAGTSGETQYF. For the CDR3, the DNA is TGTGCCAGCAGCTTGGCCGGGACTAGCGGGGAGACCCAGTACTTC.

The chain joins TRBV10-2 to TRBJ2-7, with TRBD2 identical over 9 bases. The trim removed 3 bases at V and 5 bases at J, leaving 5 bases unmatched. CDR1 and CDR2 (germline): WSHSY, SAAADI. This CDR3 contains 14 residues. CDR3 coding DNA: TGCGCCAGCAGTGATGTAGCGGGGGTTGACGAGCAGTACTTC. It specifies CASSDVAGVDEQYF.

The V gene is TRBV29-1, the J gene TRBJ2-3; D is perhaps TRBD1 or TRBD2 (5 bases each). The CDR3 covers 14 residues. Per germline, CDR1 SQVTM and CDR2 ANQGSEA. Trimming pared 2 bases from V and 1 base from J, leaving 10 bases between. The CDR3 here is CSVERWDGTDTQYF. DNA of the CDR3: TGCAGCGTTGAAAGGTGGGACGGCACAGATACGCAGTATTTT.

The chain carries TRBV28 and TRBJ1-2; possibly TRBD1 for D (6 bases). Deletions cut 5 bases from V and 0 bases from J, with 13 bases between. This CDR3 contains 15 residues. Germline V gene lookup returns CDR1 MDHEN and CDR2 SYDVKM. The CDR3 DNA reads as TGTGCCAGCAGTCCCGGGACAACTACTAACTATGGCTACACCTTC. Translating it yields CASSPGTTTNYGYTF.

V and J are TRBV7-9 and TRBJ1-3; a weak D match, TRBD1 (5 bases). The V gene's germline CDR1 is SEHNR and CDR2 FQNEAQ (reference sequence). CDR3 length: 16 amino acids. With 5 bases removed from V and 1 base from J, the gap between germline ends came to 15 bases. CDR3 protein: CASSTSDRRSGNTIYF. The CDR3, as DNA: TGTGCCAGCAGCACCTCTGACAGAAGATCTGGAAACACCATATATTTT.